This T cell receptor beta chain originates from a study of CD8 T cells in Susac syndrome. Study-wide findings and caveats: As acknowledged by the study, its TCR sequencing and HLA analysis included a relatively small number of individuals.

The germline V gene encodes CDR1 SGDLS and CDR2 YYNGEE. Trimming cost V 1 base and J 7 bases; bases outside gene matches: 2. The CDR3 has 14 residues. After extraction with the RNeasy kit, about 0.5 to 1 ug of the RNA was reverse transcribed using random hexamers. Via MiXCR, TCRdb re-called the immunoSEQ multiplex PCR reads, giving one row per CDR3 protein. There are 100,000 to 150,000 distinct CDR3 sequences in the sample; roughly 94% occur only once, and more than 0.09% lies in the top ten. Details on this clonotype: The antigen is not known.

This rearrangement joins TRBV9 to TRBJ1-6; 7 positions agree with TRBD1. The TCR sequence derives from a human donor in good health. The sample taken for sequencing was CD4+ T cells from PBMCs. The CDR3: CASSVQGVNSPLHF. As DNA, the CDR3 is TGTGCCAGCAGCGTACAGGGGGTGAATTCACCCCTCCACTTT.